This T cell receptor beta chain was captured in a study of blood T cell repertoires in COVID-19. Study-level background: Specimens from acute and convalescent COVID-19 originated in the United States, Italy and Spain. T cells, B-cell-depleted T cells, or PBMCs supplied cDNA or gDNA.

Original analysis: For nucleated cells, counts were estimated from reference gene primer amplification. Produced via immunoSEQ multiplex PCR; TCRdb's table is partial and in-frame only. The DNA gave D and trimming, while V, J and clone size come from that table. The data contain 130,000 or so clones, about 81% of them seen just once; the ten biggest clones take up roughly 15%. Trimming took off 8 bases at V and 0 bases at J, with 13 bases between the two ends. CDR1 and CDR2 from the germline V gene are SNHLY and FYNNEI. This CDR3 has 14 amino acids. The sequencing sample was made of peripheral blood. The rearrangement uses TRBV2 and TRBJ1-1; possible D gene TRBD1, 5 bases. This receptor was obtained from a woman of 80 years or more with acute or convalescent COVID-19. The CDR3 nucleotides read TGTGCCAGCCGGAGGGACGGTCTGAACACTGAAGCTTTCTTT. Encoded protein: CASRRDGLNTEAFF.